The rows below give T cell receptor beta chains drawn from one sample of a study of cytomegalovirus exposure and HLA in healthy donors. Repertoires were generated with immunoSEQ multiplex PCR, while TCRdb's copy carries only in-frame clones and drops some. This sample carries 130,000 or so clones, roughly 74% of them seen once, and the ten largest clones take roughly 7.3%. Sequenced sample: PBMCs. The source is a male donor in good health and CMV-seronegative. CDR3s leave out the opening cysteine and the closing phenylalanine or tryptophan. Size is omitted from some rows. Given values are once, few, many or a class for expanded clones.

v_call	j_call	clone_size	cdr3_aa
TRBV6-5	TRBJ1-3	.	ASSPEVSGNTIY
TRBV11-2	TRBJ2-7	.	ASSFPRRAYEQY
TRBV7-3	TRBJ2-3	.	ASSFSPEGTDTQY
TRBV9	TRBJ2-1	.	ASSVRGGLYNEQF
TRBV11-2	TRBJ2-1	.	ASSLTFGPGHTYNEQF
TRBV5-6	.	few	ASSSAGVPLSLEQY
TRBV19	TRBJ1-5	.	ASTDRGWYSNQPQH
TRBV4-2	TRBJ2-3	.	ASSRSVMETDTDTQY
TRBV7-9	TRBJ1-5	.	SSSSGTNSNQPQH
TRBV5-6	TRBJ1-4	few	ASSLKGDNEKLF
TRBV7-6	TRBJ2-7	.	ASSSRWRDSKNRPYEQY
TRBV2	TRBJ1-5	few	ASSDPSQPQH
TRBV27	TRBJ2-1	.	ASTTTYNEQF
TRBV19	TRBJ2-1	.	ASSIYRGGGANEQF
TRBV11-3	TRBJ2-1	.	ASSLSGGREQF
TRBV9	TRBJ1-3	.	ASSTWDFESSGNTIY
TRBV27	TRBJ2-7	.	ASSLGLAGSEQY
TRBV9	TRBJ2-5	.	ASSVGPFVMETQY
TRBV7-8	TRBJ2-7	.	ASSWRGTGENEQY
TRBV19	TRBJ1-5	.	ASSPRPGQVFIQPQH
TRBV29-1	TRBJ2-7	.	SAQGGLAYYEQY
TRBV5-6	TRBJ2-5	.	ASRRNGQPSQETQY
TRBV5-1	TRBJ1-1	.	ASSFRQGGINTEAF
TRBV7-2	TRBJ1-1	.	ASRSGGSNTEAF
TRBV5-4	TRBJ2-7	.	ASSKTPRVHEQY
TRBV7-9	TRBJ1-4	once	ASSLGSGGISTNEKLF
TRBV5-6	TRBJ1-3	few	ASSRKAGAGNTIY
TRBV14	TRBJ1-1	few	ASSHRTGVSSTEAF
TRBV11-2	TRBJ2-3	.	ASSSGTSVADTQY
TRBV2	TRBJ2-7	few	ASSRDRYEQY
TRBV19	TRBJ2-1	once	ASSFSGGARNEQF
TRBV11-3	TRBJ2-3	.	ASSLSGLDTQY
TRBV5-6	TRBJ2-7	once	ASSRLGTSGRGGPYEQY
TRBV5-1	TRBJ2-2	.	ASTGIGTGELF
TRBV30	TRBJ2-5	once	AWSPLDAGGRETQY
TRBV6-6	TRBJ2-2	.	ASSYSPGGTGELF
TRBV7-2	TRBJ1-4	.	ASSLGGRVSEKLF
TRBV28	TRBJ1-3	.	ASSGQGTFSGNTIY
TRBV6-1	TRBJ2-3	.	ASSLGPGLDTQY
TRBV7-8	TRBJ2-7	few	ASSLAGQGYEQY
TRBV4-1	TRBJ2-2	.	ASSQAGQGIRELF
TRBV5-8	TRBJ2-3	.	ASSSDRELTDTQY